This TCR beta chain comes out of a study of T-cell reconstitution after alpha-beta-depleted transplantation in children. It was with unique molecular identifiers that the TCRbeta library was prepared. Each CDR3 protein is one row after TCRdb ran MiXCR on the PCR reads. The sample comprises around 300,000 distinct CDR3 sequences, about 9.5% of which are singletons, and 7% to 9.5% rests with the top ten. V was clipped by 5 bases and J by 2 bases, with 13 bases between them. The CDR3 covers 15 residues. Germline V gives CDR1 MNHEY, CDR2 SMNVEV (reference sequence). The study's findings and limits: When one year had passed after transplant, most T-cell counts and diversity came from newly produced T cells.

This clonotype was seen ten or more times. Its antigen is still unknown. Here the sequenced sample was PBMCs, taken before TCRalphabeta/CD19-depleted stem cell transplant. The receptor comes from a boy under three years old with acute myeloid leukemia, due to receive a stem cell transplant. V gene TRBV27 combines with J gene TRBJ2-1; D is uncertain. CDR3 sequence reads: CASSRAPWTYNEQFF. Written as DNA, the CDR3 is TGTGCCAGCAGTCGCGCCCCTTGGACCTACAATGAGCAGTTCTTC.